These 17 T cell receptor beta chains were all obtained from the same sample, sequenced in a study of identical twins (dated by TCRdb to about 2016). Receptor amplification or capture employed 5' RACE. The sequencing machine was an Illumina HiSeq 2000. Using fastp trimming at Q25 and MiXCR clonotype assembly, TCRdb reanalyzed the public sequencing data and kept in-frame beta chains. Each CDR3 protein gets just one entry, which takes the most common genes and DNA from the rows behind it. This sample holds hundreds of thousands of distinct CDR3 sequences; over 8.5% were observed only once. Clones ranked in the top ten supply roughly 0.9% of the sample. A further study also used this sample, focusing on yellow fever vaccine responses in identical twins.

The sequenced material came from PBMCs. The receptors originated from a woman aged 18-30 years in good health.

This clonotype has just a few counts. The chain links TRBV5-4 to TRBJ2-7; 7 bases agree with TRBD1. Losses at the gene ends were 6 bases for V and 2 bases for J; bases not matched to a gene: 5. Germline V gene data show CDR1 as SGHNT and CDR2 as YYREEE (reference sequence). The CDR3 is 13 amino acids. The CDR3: CASTPGTAYEQYF. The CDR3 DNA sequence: TGTGCCAGCACCCCGGGGACAGCCTACGAGCAGTACTTC.

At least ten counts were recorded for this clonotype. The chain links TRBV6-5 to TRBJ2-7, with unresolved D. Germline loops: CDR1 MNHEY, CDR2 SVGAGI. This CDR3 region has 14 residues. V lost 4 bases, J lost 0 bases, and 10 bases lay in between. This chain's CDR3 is CASSSRTVSYEQYF. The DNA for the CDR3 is TGTGCCAGCAGTTCCCGGACGGTCTCCTACGAGCAGTACTTC.

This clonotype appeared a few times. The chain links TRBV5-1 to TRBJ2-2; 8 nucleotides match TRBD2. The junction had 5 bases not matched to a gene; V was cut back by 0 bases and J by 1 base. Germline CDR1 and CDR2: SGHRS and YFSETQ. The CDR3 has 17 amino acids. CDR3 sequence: CASSLDSGAQNTGELFF. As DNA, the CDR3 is TGCGCCAGCAGCTTGGATAGCGGGGCCCAGAACACCGGGGAGCTGTTTTTT.

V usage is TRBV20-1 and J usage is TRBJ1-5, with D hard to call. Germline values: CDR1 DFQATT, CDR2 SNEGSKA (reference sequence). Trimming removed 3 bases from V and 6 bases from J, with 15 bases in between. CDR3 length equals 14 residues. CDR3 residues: CSASPGEVAQPQHF. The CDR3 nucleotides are TGCAGTGCTAGCCCCGGTGAGGTGGCTCAGCCCCAGCATTTT.

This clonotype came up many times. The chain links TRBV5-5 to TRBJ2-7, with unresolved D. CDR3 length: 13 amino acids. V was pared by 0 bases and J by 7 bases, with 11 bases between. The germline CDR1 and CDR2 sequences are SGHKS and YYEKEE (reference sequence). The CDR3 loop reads CASSLAQELEQYF. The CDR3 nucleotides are TGTGCCAGCAGCTTGGCCCAGGAGCTAGAGCAGTACTTC.

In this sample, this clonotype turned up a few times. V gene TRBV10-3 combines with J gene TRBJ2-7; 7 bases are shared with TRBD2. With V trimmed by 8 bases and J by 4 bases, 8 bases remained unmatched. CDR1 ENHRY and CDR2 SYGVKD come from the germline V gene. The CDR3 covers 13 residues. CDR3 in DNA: TGTGCCATCGGGGAGGCGGGGGAGTACGAGCAGTACTTC. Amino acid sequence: CAIGEAGEYEQYF.

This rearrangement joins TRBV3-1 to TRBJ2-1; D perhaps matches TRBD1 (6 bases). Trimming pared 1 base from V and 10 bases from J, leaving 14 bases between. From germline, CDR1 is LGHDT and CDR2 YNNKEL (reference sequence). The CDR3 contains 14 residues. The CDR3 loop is CASSQVNREYEQFF. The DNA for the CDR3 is TGTGCCAGCAGCCAAGTCAACAGGGAATACGAGCAGTTCTTC.

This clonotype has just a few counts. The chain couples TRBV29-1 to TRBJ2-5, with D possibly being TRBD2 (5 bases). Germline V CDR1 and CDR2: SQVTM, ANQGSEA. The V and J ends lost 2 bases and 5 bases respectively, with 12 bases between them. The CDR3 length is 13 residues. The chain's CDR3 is CSVEYLAGETQYF. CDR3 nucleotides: TGCAGCGTTGAATATCTAGCCGGTGAGACCCAGTACTTC.

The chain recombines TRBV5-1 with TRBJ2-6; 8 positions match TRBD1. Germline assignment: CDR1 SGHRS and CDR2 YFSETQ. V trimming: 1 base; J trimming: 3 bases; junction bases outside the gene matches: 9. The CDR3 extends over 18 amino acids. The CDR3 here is CASSLIMTGVVGANVLTF. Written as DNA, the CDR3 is TGCGCCAGCAGCTTGATAATGACAGGGGTCGTTGGGGCCAACGTCCTGACTTTC.

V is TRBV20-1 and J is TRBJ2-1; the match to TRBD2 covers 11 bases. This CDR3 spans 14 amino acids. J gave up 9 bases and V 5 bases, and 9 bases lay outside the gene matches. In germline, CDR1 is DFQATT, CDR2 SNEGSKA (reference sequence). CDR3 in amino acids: CSAVGSGRASEQFF. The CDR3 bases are TGCAGTGCTGTCGGTAGCGGGAGGGCAAGTGAGCAGTTCTTC.

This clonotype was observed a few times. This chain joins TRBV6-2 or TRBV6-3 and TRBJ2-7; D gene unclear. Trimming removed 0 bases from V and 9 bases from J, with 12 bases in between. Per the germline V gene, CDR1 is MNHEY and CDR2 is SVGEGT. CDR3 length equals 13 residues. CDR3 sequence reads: CASSYSQPQAQYF. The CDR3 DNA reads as TGTGCCAGCAGTTACTCTCAACCCCAGGCGCAGTACTTC.

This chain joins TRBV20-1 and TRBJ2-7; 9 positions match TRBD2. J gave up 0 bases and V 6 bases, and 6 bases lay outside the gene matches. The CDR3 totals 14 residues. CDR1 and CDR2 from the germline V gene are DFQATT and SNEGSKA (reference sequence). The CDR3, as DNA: TGCAGTGCGAGCCTAGCGGGGACCTCCTACGAGCAGTACTTC. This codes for CSASLAGTSYEQYF.

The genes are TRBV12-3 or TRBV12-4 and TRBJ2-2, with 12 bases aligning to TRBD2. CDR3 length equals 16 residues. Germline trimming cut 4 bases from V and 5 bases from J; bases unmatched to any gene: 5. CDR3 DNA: TGTGCCAGCAGTTCCACTAGCGGGGGGAGGACCGGGGAGCTGTTTTTT. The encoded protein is CASSSTSGGRTGELFF.

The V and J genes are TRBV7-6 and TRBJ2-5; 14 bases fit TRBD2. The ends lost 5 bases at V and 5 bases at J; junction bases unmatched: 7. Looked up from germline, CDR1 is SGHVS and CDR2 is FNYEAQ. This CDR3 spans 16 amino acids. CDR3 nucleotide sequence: TGTGCCAGCAGCCCGACTAGCGGGAGGGGTTTGGAGACCCAGTACTTC. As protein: CASSPTSGRGLETQYF.

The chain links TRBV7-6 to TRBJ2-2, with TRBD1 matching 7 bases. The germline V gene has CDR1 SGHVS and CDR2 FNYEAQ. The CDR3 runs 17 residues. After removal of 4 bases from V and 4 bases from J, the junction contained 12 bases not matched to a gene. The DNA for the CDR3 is TGTGCCAGCAGCTCTACTAACCGACAGGGCTCCACCGGGGAGCTGTTTTTT. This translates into CASSSTNRQGSTGELFF.

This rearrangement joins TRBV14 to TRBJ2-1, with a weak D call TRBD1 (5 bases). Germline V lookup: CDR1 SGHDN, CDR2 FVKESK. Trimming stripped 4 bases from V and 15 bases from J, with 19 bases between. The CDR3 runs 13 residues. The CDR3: CASSPRTLPTRFF. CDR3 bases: TGTGCCAGCAGCCCACGGACACTTCCGACCCGGTTCTTC.

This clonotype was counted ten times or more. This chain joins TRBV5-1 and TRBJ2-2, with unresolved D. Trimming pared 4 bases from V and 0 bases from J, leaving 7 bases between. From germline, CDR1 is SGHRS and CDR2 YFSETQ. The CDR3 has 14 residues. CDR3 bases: TGCGCCAGCAGCGCGGCACCGAACACCGGGGAGCTGTTTTTT. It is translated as CASSAAPNTGELFF. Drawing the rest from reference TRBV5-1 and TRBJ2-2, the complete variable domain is KAGVTQTPRYLIKTRGQQVTLSCSPISGHRSVSWYQQTPGQGLQFLFEYFSETQRNKGNFPGRFSGRQFSNSRSEMNVSTLELGDSALYLCASSAAPNTGELFFGEGSRLTVL.